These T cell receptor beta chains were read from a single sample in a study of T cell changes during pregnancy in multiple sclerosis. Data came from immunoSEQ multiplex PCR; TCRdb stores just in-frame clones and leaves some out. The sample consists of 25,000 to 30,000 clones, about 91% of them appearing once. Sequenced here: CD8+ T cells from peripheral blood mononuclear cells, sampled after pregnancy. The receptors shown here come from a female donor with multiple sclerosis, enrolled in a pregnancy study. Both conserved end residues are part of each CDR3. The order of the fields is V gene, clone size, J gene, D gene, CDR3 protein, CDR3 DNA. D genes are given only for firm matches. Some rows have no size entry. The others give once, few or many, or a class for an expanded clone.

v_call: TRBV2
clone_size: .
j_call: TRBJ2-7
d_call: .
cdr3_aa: CACHLGSEQYF
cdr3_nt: TGTGCCTGCCATTTGGGCTCCGAGCAGTACTTC

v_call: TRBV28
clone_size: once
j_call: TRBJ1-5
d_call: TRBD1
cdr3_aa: CASSKTGLGNQPQHF
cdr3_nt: TGTGCCAGCAGTAAGACAGGGCTCGGCAATCAGCCCCAGCATTTT

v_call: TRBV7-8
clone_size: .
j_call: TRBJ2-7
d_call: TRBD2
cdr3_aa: CASSWTSLREQYF
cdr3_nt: TGTGCCAGCAGCTGGACTAGCCTACGAGAGCAGTACTTC

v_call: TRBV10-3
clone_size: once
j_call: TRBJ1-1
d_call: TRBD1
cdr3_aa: CAMSGGPSTEAFF
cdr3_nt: TGTGCCATGTCAGGGGGCCCAAGCACTGAAGCTTTCTTT

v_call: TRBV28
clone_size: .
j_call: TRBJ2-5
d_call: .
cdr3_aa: CASSFLGANQETQYF
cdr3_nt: TGTGCCAGCAGTTTTTTGGGGGCCAACCAAGAGACCCAGTACTTC

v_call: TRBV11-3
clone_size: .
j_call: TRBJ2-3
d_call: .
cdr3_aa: CASSSPEDTQYF
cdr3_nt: TGTGCCAGCAGCTCTCCCGAGGATACGCAGTATTTT

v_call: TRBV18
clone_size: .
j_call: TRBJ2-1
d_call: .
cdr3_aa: CASSTDRSTYNEQFF
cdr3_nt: TGTGCCAGCTCAACCGACAGGTCCACCTACAATGAGCAGTTCTTC

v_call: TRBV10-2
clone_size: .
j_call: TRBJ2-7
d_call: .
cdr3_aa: CASMSGLPFEQYF
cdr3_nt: TGCGCCAGCATGTCTGGACTACCCTTTGAGCAGTACTTC

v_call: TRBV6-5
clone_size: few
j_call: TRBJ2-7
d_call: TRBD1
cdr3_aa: CASSSGQGTYEQYF
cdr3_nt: TGTGCCAGCAGTTCTGGACAGGGGACCTACGAGCAGTACTTC

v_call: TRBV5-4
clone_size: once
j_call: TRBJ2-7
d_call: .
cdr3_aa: CASSLSGPGNYEQYF
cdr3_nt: TGTGCCAGCAGCTTGTCCGGGCCGGGAAACTACGAGCAGTACTTC

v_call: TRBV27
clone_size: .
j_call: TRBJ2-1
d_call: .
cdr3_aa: CASSSSGSTYNEQFF
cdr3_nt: TGTGCCAGCAGTTCCAGTGGGAGCACCTACAATGAGCAGTTCTTC

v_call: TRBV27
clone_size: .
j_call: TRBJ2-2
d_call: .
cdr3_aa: CASSFRRDSNTGELFF
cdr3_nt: TGTGCCAGCAGTTTCCGCAGGGATTCGAACACCGGGGAGCTGTTTTTT

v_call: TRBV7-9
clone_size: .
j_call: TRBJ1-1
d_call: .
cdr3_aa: CASSLVGGYTEAFF
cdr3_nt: TGTGCCAGCAGCTTAGTAGGGGGTTACACTGAAGCTTTCTTT

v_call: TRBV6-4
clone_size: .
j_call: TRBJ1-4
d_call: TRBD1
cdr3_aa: CASSDLGTEGEKLFF
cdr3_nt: TGTGCCAGCAGTGACCTCGGGACAGAAGGGGAAAAACTGTTTTTT

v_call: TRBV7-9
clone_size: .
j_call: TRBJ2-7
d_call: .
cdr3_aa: CASSLDPPFSYEQYF
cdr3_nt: TGTGCCAGCAGCTTAGATCCCCCCTTCTCCTACGAGCAGTACTTC

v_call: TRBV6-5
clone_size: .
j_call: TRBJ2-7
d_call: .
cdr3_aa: CASSWTESYEQYF
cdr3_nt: TGTGCCAGCAGTTGGACAGAATCCTACGAGCAGTACTTC

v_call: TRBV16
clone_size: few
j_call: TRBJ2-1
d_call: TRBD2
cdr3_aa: CASSQTIAGVNEQFF
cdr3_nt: TGTGCCAGCAGCCAAACTATAGCGGGAGTCAATGAGCAGTTCTTC

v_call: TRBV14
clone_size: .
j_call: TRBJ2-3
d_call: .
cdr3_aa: CASSQDQYRRGPGTDTQYF
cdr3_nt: TGTGCCAGCAGCCAAGATCAGTATCGTAGGGGCCCGGGCACAGATACGCAGTATTTT

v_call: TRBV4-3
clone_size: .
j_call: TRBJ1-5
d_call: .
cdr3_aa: CASSQDRHWGREQPQHF
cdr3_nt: TGCGCCAGCAGCCAAGATCGCCATTGGGGGCGCGAACAGCCCCAGCATTTT

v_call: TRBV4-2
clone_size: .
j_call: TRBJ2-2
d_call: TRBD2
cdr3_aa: CASSGGREGPTGELFF
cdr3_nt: TGTGCCAGCAGCGGGGGCCGGGAGGGCCCCACCGGGGAGCTGTTTTTT

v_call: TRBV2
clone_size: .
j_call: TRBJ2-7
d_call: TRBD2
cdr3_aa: CASSDGEGSYEQYF
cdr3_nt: TGTGCCAGCAGTGATGGGGAGGGCTCCTACGAGCAGTACTTC

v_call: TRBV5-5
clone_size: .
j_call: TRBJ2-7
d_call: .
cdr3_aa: CASSLARVLYYEQYF
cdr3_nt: TGTGCCAGCAGCTTGGCCAGGGTACTATACTACGAGCAGTACTTC

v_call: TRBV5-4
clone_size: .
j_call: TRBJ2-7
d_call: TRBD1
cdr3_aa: CASSLQQGGEQYF
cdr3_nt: TGTGCCAGCAGCTTGCAACAGGGGGGCGAGCAGTACTTC

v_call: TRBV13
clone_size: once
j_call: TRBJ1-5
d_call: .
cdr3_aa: CASSKGQNNQPQHF
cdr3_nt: TGTGCCAGCAGCAAAGGACAGAATAATCAGCCCCAGCATTTT

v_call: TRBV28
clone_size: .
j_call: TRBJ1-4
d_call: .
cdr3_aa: CASQPHGESEKLFF
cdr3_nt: TGTGCCAGCCAACCTCACGGGGAATCCGAAAAACTGTTTTTT

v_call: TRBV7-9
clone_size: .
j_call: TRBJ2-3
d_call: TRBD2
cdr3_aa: CASSFPTSGRTSTDTQYF
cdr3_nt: TGTGCCAGCAGCTTTCCCACTAGCGGGCGCACTAGCACAGATACGCAGTATTTT

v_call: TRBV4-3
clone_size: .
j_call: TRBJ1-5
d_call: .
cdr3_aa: CASSQVIGDGNQPQHF
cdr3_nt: TGCGCCAGCAGCCAAGTGATCGGGGATGGCAATCAGCCCCAGCATTTT

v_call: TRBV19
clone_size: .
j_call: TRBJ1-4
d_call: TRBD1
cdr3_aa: CASSTRPGQGREKLFF
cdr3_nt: TGTGCCAGTAGTACGCGGCCGGGACAGGGCCGGGAAAAACTGTTTTTT

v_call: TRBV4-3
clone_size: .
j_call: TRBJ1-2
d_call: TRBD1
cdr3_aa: CASSQGRTGGYGYTF
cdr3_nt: TGCGCCAGCAGCCAAGGAAGGACAGGGGGCTATGGCTACACCTTC

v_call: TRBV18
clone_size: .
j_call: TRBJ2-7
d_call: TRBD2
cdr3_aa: CASSRGTSSGEDF
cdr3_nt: TGTGCCAGCTCACGAGGGACTAGCTCCGGCGAGGACTTC

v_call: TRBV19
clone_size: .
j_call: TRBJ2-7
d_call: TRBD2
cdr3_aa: CASSTGLAGRSYEQYF
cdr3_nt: TGTGCCAGTAGTACGGGACTAGCGGGGCGCTCCTACGAGCAGTACTTC

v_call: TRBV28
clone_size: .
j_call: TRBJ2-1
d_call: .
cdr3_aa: CASSLMTAYNEQFF
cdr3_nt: TGTGCCAGCAGTCTCATGACAGCTTACAATGAGCAGTTCTTC

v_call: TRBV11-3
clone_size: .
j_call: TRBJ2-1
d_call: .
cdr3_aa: CASSPRGGNNEQFF
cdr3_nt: TGTGCCAGCAGCCCCCGTGGCGGAAACAATGAGCAGTTCTTC

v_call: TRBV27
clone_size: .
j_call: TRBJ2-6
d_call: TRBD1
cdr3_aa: CASTLGGGTGGFGANVLTF
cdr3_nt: TGTGCCAGCACCTTAGGGGGAGGGACAGGGGGGTTTGGGGCCAACGTCCTGACTTTC